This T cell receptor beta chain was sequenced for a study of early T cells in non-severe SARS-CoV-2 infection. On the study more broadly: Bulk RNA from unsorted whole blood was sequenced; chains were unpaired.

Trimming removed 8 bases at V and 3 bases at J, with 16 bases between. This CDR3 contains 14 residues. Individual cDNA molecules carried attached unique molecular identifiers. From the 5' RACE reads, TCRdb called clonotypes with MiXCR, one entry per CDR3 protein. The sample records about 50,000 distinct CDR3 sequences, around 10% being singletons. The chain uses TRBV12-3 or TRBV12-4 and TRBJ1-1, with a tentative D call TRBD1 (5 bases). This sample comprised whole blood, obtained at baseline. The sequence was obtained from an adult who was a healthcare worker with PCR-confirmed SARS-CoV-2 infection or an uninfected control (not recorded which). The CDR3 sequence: CASGRRGADTEAFF. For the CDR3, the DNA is TGTGCCAGCGGAAGGCGGGGCGCGGACACTGAAGCTTTCTTT.